Sequencing of this T cell receptor (beta chain) was carried out in a study of blood T cell repertoires in COVID-19. The repertoire was sequenced with immunoSEQ multiplex PCR; TCRdb's copy has only in-frame clones and lacks some. In the table there are around 450,000 clones, nearly 90% of which are singletons. Source material: PBMCs or T cells enriched from blood (not recorded which). The source of this sequence is a woman younger than 35 with acute COVID-19.

The CDR3 nucleotides read TGCGCCAGCAGCGGTGGCGGGAGGTATGCAGTTTCGGATGAGCAGTTCTTC. Protein product: CASSGGGRYAVSDEQFF. The chain has TRBV4-1 and TRBJ2-1; 8 positions agree with TRBD2. V lost 5 bases to trimming and J lost 8 bases; unmatched junction nucleotides: 17. Germline CDR1 is MGHRA and CDR2 is YSYEKL. The CDR3 consists of 17 residues.